This T cell receptor beta chain was profiled in a study of beta chain features in type 1 diabetes. The whole isolated RNA underwent reverse transcription, so sequencing captured expressed TCRB transcripts. TCRdb's table, derived via immunoSEQ multiplex PCR, lists solely in-frame clones and lacks some. The data hold around 240,000 clones, with roughly 16% observed a single time. This clone has more than one count but fewer than ten. The antigen remains unidentified. The same CDR3 can be traced to other DNA sequences in this sample. The ends were cut back, 3 bases at V and 7 bases at J, with 7 bases in the middle. The V gene's germline CDR1 is MDHEN and CDR2 SYDVKM. The CDR3 loop spans 12 amino acids. Study results and limitations: TCRB CDR3s from Type 1 diabetes patients were moderately but significantly shorter in all four CD4+ subsets. Still unanswered here is whether HLA type influences TCRB rearrangement.

The receptor was derived from a man younger than 45 with type 1 diabetes. The V gene is TRBV28, the J gene TRBJ2-1, with unresolved D. Sequenced input: naive CD4+ T cells from blood. The CDR3: CASSLRANEQFF. CDR3 DNA: TGTGCCAGCAGTTTGAGAGCAAATGAGCAGTTCTTC.